This TCR beta chain was documented in a study of shared clonotypes between healthy human individuals. Notes on the study in general: Shared clonotypes across all four donors exceeded non-shared ones in generation probability. Naive subsets typically showed greater estimated richness than memory subsets.

Data came from immunoSEQ multiplex PCR; TCRdb stores just in-frame clones and leaves some out. The data hold a few hundred thousand clones, with around 97% observed a single time. The germline CDR1 and CDR2 sequences are MDHEN and SYDVKM. There are 14 residues in the CDR3. J gave up 7 bases and V 6 bases, and 11 bases lay outside the gene matches. This clone has a single count. Its specificity is not known. Sequencing was performed on naive CD4+ T cells sorted from blood. Indicated subset: CD45RA+ positively selected. V gene TRBV28 combines with J gene TRBJ1-2; 7 bases fit TRBD1. This TCR came from a woman in her twenties or thirties in good health. CDR3 amino acids: CASSFPDRDFGYTF. CDR3 nucleotides: TGTGCCAGCAGCTTCCCCGACAGGGACTTTGGCTACACCTTC.